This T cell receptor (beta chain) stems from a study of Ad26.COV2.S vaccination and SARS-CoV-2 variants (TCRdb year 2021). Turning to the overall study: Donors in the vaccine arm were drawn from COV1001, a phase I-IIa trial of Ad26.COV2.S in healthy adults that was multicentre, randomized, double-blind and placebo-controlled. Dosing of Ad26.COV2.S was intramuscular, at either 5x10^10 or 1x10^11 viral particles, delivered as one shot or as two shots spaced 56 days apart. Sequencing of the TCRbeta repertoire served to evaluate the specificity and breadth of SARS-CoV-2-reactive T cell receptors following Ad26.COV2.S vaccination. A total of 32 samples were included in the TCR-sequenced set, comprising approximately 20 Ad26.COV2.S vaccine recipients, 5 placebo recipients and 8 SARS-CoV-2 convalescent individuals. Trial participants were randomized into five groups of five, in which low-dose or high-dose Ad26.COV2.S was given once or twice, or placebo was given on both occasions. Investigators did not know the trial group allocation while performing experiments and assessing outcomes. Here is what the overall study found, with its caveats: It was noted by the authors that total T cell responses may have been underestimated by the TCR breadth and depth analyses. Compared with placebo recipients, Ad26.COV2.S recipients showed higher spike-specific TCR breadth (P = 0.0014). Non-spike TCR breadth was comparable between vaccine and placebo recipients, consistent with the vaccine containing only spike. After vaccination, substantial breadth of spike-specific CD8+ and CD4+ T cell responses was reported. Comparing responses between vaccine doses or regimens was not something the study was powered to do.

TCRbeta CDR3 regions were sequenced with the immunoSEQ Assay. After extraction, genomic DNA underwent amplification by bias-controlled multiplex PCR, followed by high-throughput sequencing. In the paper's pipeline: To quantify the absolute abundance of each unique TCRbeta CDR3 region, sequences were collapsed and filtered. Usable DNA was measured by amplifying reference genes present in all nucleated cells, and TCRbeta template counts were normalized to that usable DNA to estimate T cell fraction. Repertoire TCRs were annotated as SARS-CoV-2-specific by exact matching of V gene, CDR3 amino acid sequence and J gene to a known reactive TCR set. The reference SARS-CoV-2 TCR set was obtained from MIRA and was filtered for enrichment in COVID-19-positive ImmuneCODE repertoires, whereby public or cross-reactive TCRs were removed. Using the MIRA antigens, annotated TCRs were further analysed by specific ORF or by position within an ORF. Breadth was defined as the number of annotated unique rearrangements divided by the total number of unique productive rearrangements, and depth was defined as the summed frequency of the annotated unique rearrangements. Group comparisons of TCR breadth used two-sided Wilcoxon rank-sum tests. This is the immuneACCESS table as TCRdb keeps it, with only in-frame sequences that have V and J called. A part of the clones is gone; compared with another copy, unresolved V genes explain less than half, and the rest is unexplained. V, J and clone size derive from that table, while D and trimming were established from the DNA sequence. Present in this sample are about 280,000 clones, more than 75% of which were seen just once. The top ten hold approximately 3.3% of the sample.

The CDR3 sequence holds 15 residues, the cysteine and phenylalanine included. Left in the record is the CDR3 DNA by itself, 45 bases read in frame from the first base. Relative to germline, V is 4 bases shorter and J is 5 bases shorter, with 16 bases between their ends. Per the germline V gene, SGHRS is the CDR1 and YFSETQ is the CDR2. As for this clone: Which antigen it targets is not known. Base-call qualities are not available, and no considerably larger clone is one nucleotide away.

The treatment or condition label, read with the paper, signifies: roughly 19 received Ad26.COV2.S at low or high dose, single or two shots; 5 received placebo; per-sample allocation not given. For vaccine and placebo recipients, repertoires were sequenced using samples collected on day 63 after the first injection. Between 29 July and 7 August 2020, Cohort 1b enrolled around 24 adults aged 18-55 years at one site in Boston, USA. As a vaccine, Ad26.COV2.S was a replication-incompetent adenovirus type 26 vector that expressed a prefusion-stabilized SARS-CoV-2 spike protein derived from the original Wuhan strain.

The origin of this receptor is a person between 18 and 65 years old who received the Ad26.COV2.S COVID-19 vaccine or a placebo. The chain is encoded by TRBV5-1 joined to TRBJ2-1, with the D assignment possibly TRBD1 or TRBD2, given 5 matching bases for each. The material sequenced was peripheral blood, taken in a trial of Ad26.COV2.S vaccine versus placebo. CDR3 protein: CASSPVPGTHNEQFF. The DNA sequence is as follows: TGCGCCAGCAGCCCGGTTCCGGGGACCCACAATGAGCAGTTCTTC. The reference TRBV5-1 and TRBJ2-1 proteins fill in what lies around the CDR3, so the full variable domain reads KAGVTQTPRYLIKTRGQQVTLSCSPISGHRSVSWYQQTPGQGLQFLFEYFSETQRNKGNFPGRFSGRQFSNSRSEMNVSTLELGDSALYLCASSPVPGTHNEQFFGPGTRLTVL.